This is a list of T cell receptor beta chains from one sample in a study of blood T cell repertoires in COVID-19. This table comes from immunoSEQ multiplex PCR, and its TCRdb copy is limited to in-frame clones, with some not included. The sample includes a few hundred thousand clones, almost 85% of them seen just once. Sequenced material: peripheral blood. All receptors come from a human donor in a cohort sampled during active COVID-19. The conserved cysteine and the conserved F or W are not part of the CDR3 here. The D gene is left open where the match is weak.

D: TRBD1; V: TRBV5-1; CDR3: ASSLQTGGNQPQH
D: -; V: TRBV5-5; CDR3: ASSLQAPGYNEQF
D: -; V: TRBV27; CDR3: ASSLSRLAPYGYT
D: TRBD1; V: TRBV5-1; CDR3: ASSPALQGYDTQY
D: TRBD1; V: TRBV28; CDR3: ASSVLQGNEQF
D: -; V: TRBV10-3; CDR3: AISAQDSSYEQY
D: -; V: TRBV29-1; CDR3: SVVGGYEQY
D: -; V: TRBV18; CDR3: ASSPAGKNIQY
D: TRBD1; V: TRBV29-1; CDR3: SVAGQGFEKLF
D: -; V: TRBV5-1; CDR3: ASSLRQGQAREQY
D: -; V: TRBV19; CDR3: ASSIDGSGQLYEQY